The T cell receptor beta chain under discussion was sequenced for a study of blood T cell repertoires in COVID-19. The overall study: Whether acute or convalescent, the COVID-19 samples came from the United States, Italy and Spain. From T cells, B-cell-depleted T cells, or PBMCs came the material, which was cDNA or gDNA.

The count of this clone is one. Two negative PCRs, clearance, or symptom resolution had been documented for recovered Cohort 3 donors. The CDR3 spans 15 residues. Germline CDR1 is SGDLS and CDR2 is YYNGEE. The junction had 9 bases not matched to a gene; V was cut back by 5 bases and J by 5 bases. Original processing notes: Amplification with reference gene primers provided the estimates of nucleated cell counts. Generated by immunoSEQ multiplex PCR, the TCRdb table keeps only in-frame clones and is missing some. V and J calls and clone size are given by that table; D and trimming were obtained from the DNA. The sample includes roughly 200,000 clones, 80% to 90% of them seen just once.

The sequenced material came from PBMCs or T cells enriched from blood (not recorded which). The chain couples TRBV9 to TRBJ1-4, with 7 bases that match TRBD1. The origin of this receptor is a man between 25 and 39 years old who had recovered from COVID-19. The CDR3 sequence: CASSQAGRGNEKLFF. The CDR3 DNA sequence: TGTGCCAGCAGTCAAGCGGGCAGGGGGAATGAAAAACTGTTTTTT.